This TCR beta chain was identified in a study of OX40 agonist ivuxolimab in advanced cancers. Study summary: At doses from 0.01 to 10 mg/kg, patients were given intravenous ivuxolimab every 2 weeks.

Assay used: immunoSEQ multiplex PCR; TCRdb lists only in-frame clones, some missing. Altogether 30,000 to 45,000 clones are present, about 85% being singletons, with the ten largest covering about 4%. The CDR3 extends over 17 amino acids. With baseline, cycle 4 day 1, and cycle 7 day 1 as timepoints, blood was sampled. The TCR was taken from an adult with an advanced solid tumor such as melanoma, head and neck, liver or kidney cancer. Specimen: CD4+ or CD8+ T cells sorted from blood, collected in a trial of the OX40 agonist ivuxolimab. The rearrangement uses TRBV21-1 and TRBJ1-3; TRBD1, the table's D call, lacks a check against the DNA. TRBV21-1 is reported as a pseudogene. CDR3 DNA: TGTGCCAGTCCGATCGATCGACAGGGGTCATCTGGAAACACCATATATTTT. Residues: CASPIDRQGSSGNTIYF.